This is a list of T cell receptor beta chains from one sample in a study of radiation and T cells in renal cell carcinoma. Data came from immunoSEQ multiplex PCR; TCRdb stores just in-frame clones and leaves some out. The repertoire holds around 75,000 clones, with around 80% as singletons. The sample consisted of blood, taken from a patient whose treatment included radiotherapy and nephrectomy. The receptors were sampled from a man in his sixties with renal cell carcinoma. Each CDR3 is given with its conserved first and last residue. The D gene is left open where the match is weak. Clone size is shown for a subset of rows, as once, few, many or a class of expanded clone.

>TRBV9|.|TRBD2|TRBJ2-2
CASSVALAGLKTGELFF
TGTGCCAGCAGCGTAGCGCTAGCGGGTCTAAAAACCGGGGAGCTGTTTTTT
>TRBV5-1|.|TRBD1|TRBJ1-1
CASSLADRGNTEAFF
TGCGCCAGCAGCTTGGCGGACAGGGGAAACACTGAAGCTTTCTTT
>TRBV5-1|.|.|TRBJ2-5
CASSFHGNQETQYF
TGCGCCAGCAGCTTCCACGGGAACCAAGAGACCCAGTACTTC
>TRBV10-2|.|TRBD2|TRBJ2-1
CASSAGLAGVDEQFF
TGCGCCAGCAGTGCGGGGCTAGCGGGAGTAGATGAGCAGTTCTTC
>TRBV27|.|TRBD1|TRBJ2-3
CASSPNRGRDTQYF
TGTGCCAGCAGTCCAAACAGGGGAAGAGATACGCAGTATTTT
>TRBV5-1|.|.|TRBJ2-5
CASSLYFGDQETQYF
TGCGCCAGCAGCTTGTATTTCGGGGACCAAGAGACCCAGTACTTC
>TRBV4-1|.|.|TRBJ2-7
CASSQVWVGEMGYEQYF
TGCGCCAGCAGCCAAGTATGGGTCGGGGAAATGGGCTACGAGCAGTACTTC
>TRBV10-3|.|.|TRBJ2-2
CAISANTGELFF
TGTGCCATCAGTGCTAACACCGGGGAGCTGTTTTTT
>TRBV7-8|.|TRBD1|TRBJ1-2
CASSLEGRGTYGYTF
TGTGCCAGCAGCTTAGAAGGCAGGGGGACGTATGGCTACACCTTC
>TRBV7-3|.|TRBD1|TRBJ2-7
CASSSQGGPYEQYF
TGTGCCAGCAGCTCACAGGGGGGCCCCTACGAGCAGTACTTC
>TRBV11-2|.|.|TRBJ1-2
CASSLNRDYGYTF
TGTGCCAGCAGCTTAAACAGGGACTATGGCTACACCTTC
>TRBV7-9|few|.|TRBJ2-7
CASSPSTRYEQYF
TGTGCCAGCAGCCCGAGTACCCGGTACGAGCAGTACTTC
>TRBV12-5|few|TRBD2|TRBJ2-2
CASGWSGREHTGELFF
TGTGCTAGTGGTTGGTCAGGGAGGGAGCACACCGGGGAGCTGTTTTTT
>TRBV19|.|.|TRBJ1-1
CASSAGIRNTEAFF
TGTGCCAGTTCCGCAGGGATTCGGAACACTGAAGCTTTCTTT
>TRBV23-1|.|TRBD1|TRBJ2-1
CASSQAGDRGEQFF
TGCGCCAGCAGTCAGGCAGGGGACAGAGGTGAGCAGTTCTTC
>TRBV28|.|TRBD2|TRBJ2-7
CASSSVVKRERSEQYF
TGTGCCAGCAGTTCCGTCGTAAAGCGGGAGAGATCCGAGCAGTACTTC
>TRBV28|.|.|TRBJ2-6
CASRRDSGANVLTF
TGTGCCAGCAGACGTGACTCTGGGGCCAACGTCCTGACTTTC
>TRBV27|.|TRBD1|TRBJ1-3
CASSDGQDRNTIYF
TGTGCCAGCAGCGACGGACAGGACCGAAACACCATATATTTT
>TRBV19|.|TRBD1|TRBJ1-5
CASSIEQGDQPQHF
TGTGCCAGTAGTATAGAGCAGGGGGATCAGCCCCAGCATTTT
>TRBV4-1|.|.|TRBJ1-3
CASSPRFGVDGSSGNTIYF
TGCGCCAGCAGCCCGCGGTTTGGAGTAGACGGAAGCTCTGGAAACACCATATATTTT
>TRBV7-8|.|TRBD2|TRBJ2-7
CASSLEIGGRGYEQYF
TGTGCCAGCAGCTTAGAAATCGGCGGGAGGGGGTACGAGCAGTACTTC
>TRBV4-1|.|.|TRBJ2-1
CASSQDLDEQFF
TGCGCCAGCAGCCAAGATCTGGATGAGCAGTTCTTC
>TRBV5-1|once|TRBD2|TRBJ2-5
CASSLVGVSGRAGETQYF
TGCGCCAGCAGCTTGGTTGGCGTTAGCGGGAGGGCCGGGGAGACCCAGTACTTC
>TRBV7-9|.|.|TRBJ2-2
CASSADSGINTGELFF
TGTGCCAGCAGCGCCGATAGCGGAATTAACACCGGGGAGCTGTTTTTT
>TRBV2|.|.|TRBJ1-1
CASSGMAYTEAFF
TGTGCCAGCAGTGGTATGGCCTACACTGAAGCTTTCTTT